The 18 T cell receptor beta chains presented below share a single source sample, sequenced in a study of cytomegalovirus exposure and HLA in healthy donors. This PCR relied on a set of 60 Vbeta primers and 13 Jbeta primers. Method: immunoSEQ multiplex PCR; TCRdb's copy keeps in-frame clones and lacks some. This repertoire shows over 100,000 clones, approximately 70% found once; its top ten account for around 8.1%. Material: PBMCs. Receptor source: a man aged 35-49 years in good health and CMV-seronegative.

The chain uses TRBV5-6 and TRBJ2-7; D is possibly TRBD1 (5 bases). The CDR3 is 14 amino acids. Germline V gene data show CDR1 as SGHDT and CDR2 as YYEEEE. V was shortened by 0 bases and J by 4 bases, with 11 bases between the two germline ends. The CDR3 sequence: CASSLAGSPYEQYF. In nucleotides, the CDR3 is TGTGCCAGCAGCTTGGCAGGGTCCCCTTACGAGCAGTACTTC.

The gene calls are TRBV11-2 and TRBJ2-7; TRBD2 is a possible D gene (5 bases). V lost 0 bases, J lost 7 bases, and 10 bases lay in between. The CDR3 spans 13 residues. Germline CDR1 is SGHAT and CDR2 is FQNNGV. The CDR3 protein is CASSLERGLEQYF. In DNA, the CDR3 is TGTGCCAGCAGCTTAGAAAGAGGGCTGGAGCAGTACTTC.

The chain carries TRBV5-1 and TRBJ2-6; D remains ambiguous. The CDR3 loop spans 14 amino acids. Germline loops: CDR1 SGHRS, CDR2 YFSETQ. Deletions cut 4 bases from V and 2 bases from J, with 7 bases between. CDR3 DNA: TGCGCCAGCAGCCCCTTCGCTGGGGCCAACGTCCTGACTTTC. This codes for CASSPFAGANVLTF.

The table lists this clone with a count of one. V usage is TRBV5-1 and J usage is TRBJ2-2; 7 bases are a match to TRBD1. The germline gives CDR1 SGHRS, CDR2 YFSETQ. V lost 4 bases, J lost 2 bases, and 5 bases stayed unmatched. This CDR3 has 15 amino acids. DNA for the CDR3: TGCGCCAGCAGCGTAGACAGGGTAAACACCGGGGAGCTGTTTTTT. This translates into CASSVDRVNTGELFF.

This clone turned up a few times. This sequence joins TRBV9 and TRBJ1-6, with D possibly matching TRBD1 (5 bases). V was cut by 4 bases and J by 10 bases, with 18 bases left in between. This CDR3 region has 15 residues. Per the germline V gene, CDR1 is SGDLS and CDR2 is YYNGEE. CDR3 residues: CASSLEGKDGSPLHF. The DNA for the CDR3 is TGTGCCAGCAGCTTAGAGGGGAAGGACGGATCACCCCTCCACTTT.

This clone turned up a few times. The chain uses TRBV25-1 and TRBJ2-7; D might be TRBD2 (6 bases). V lost 4 bases and J lost 3, with 13 bases in between. CDR1 MGHDK and CDR2 SYGVNS come from the germline V gene. The CDR3 length is 14 residues. The CDR3 sequence is CASSGLDSGYEQYF. The CDR3 coding sequence is TGTGCCAGCAGTGGACTAGACAGCGGCTACGAGCAGTACTTC.

The count of this clone is one. This sequence joins TRBV4-3 and TRBJ2-2, with D perhaps matching TRBD1 (5 bases). Germline values: CDR1 LGHNA, CDR2 YSLEER. This CDR3 is 13 amino acids long. V shed 8 bases and J shed 2 bases, with 9 bases lying between them. In DNA form, the CDR3 reads TGCGCCAGCGACGACAGCAACACCGGGGAGCTGTTTTTT. Its translation: CASDDSNTGELFF.

The chain employs TRBV9 and TRBJ1-1; the match to TRBD1 covers 8 bases. This CDR3 is built from 16 residues. Losses at the gene ends were 2 bases for V and 3 bases for J; bases not matched to a gene: 9. CDR1 SGDLS and CDR2 YYNGEE come from the germline V gene. The CDR3 DNA follows: TGTGCCAGCAGCGTCAGGGACAGGCTACAAGACACTGAAGCTTTCTTT. As protein: CASSVRDRLQDTEAFF.

This clone occurred a few times. The chain's CDR3 is CASSYSGGAGGYTF. Written as DNA, the CDR3 is TGTGCCAGCAGTTACTCAGGGGGCGCGGGCGGCTACACCTTC. The chain links TRBV6-5 to TRBJ1-2, with TRBD1 identical over 7 bases. The CDR3 runs 14 residues. Germline CDR1 reads MNHEY; CDR2 reads SVGAGI. Trimming removed 0 bases from V and 8 bases from J; junction bases left unmatched: 6.

About this clone itself: One end of the junction is discordant with germline, which a read error may explain. This chain joins TRBV7-7 and TRBJ2-5, with D perhaps TRBD1 (6 bases). The CDR3 runs 14 residues. Germline CDR1 is SSHAT and CDR2 is FNYEAQ (reference sequence). CDR3 DNA sequence: TGTGCTAGCAGCCCTGGGACAATTCGAGAGACCCAGTACTTC. Translating it yields CASSPGTIRETQYF.

The chain couples TRBV7-9 to TRBJ1-3, with 8 bases fitting TRBD1. Germline values: CDR1 SEHNR, CDR2 FQNEAQ (reference sequence). CDR3 length: 15 amino acids. The V segment lost 2 bases and the J segment 7 bases; nucleotides outside the gene matches: 7. The CDR3 spells CASSLLSRGQNTIYF. CDR3 nucleotide sequence: TGTGCCAGCAGCTTATTGTCCAGGGGGCAGAACACCATATATTTT.

The rearrangement joins TRBV6-5 to TRBJ2-7; 10 bases fit TRBD1. The CDR3 extends over 13 amino acids. The germline CDR1 and CDR2 sequences are MNHEY and SVGAGI. V lost 6 bases and J lost 3; bases outside the gene matches: 2. DNA for the CDR3: TGTGCCAGCAGCCGGGACAGGGGCTACGAGCAGTACTTC. Translation gives CASSRDRGYEQYF.

This sequence joins TRBV29-1 and TRBJ2-7; 11 bases agree with TRBD1. Germline V gene sequence: CDR1 SQVTM, CDR2 ANQGSEA. The V segment lost 5 bases and the J segment 4 bases; nucleotides outside the gene matches: 7. There are 14 residues in the CDR3. CDR3 loop: CSVNGQGALYEQYF. The CDR3 coding sequence is TGCAGCGTTAATGGACAGGGGGCGTTGTACGAGCAGTACTTC.

The CDR3 DNA reads as TGTGCCAGCATCGGGACAGGGGGTAATCAGCCCCAGCATTTT. As protein: CASIGTGGNQPQHF. The chain couples TRBV6-1 to TRBJ1-5, with 11 nucleotides matching TRBD1. CDR3 length equals 14 residues. Looked up from germline, CDR1 is MNHNS and CDR2 is SASEGT. The ends lost 7 bases at V and 4 bases at J; junction bases unmatched: 3.

The sample holds one count of this clone. The chain recombines TRBV5-6 with TRBJ2-1; perhaps TRBD2 as D (6 bases). Trimming removed 2 bases at V and 7 bases at J, with 19 bases between. Germline V gene lookup returns CDR1 SGHDT and CDR2 YYEEEE. This CDR3 has 16 residues. CDR3 region: CASSFEQIGGFNEQFF. The CDR3 bases are TGTGCCAGCAGCTTCGAGCAGATCGGGGGATTTAATGAGCAGTTCTTC.

The genes are TRBV19 and TRBJ2-5; the match to TRBD1 covers 7 bases. The CDR3 extends over 12 amino acids. Germline V CDR1 and CDR2: LNHDA, SQIVND (reference sequence). Trimming removed 10 bases from V and 2 bases from J; junction bases left unmatched: 4. The chain's CDR3 is CATRQGQETQYF. CDR3 DNA sequence: TGTGCCACCCGACAGGGACAAGAGACCCAGTACTTC.

This rearrangement joins TRBV10-3 to TRBJ1-1, with a possible D match to TRBD1 (6 bases). V shed 10 bases and J shed 5 bases, with 17 bases lying between them. The germline CDR1 and CDR2 sequences are ENHRY and SYGVKD. This CDR3 has 13 residues. CDR3 DNA sequence: TGTGCCACAGGGACCAGGGGTGATACTGAAGCTTTCTTT. Encoded protein: CATGTRGDTEAFF.

V usage is TRBV9 and J usage is TRBJ2-5; TRBD1 matches at 8 bases. The CDR3 sequence is 13 residues long. Germline V gene sequence: CDR1 SGDLS, CDR2 YYNGEE. With V trimmed by 2 bases and J by 5 bases, 2 bases remained unmatched. CDR3 coding DNA: TGTGCCAGCAGCGTTACAGGGGGGGAGACCCAGTACTTC. Translating it yields CASSVTGGETQYF.